The 26 T cell receptor beta chains below were found in one sample sequenced in a study of cytomegalovirus exposure and HLA in healthy donors. The PCR had 60 Vbeta and 13 Jbeta primers. Sequencing was performed with immunoSEQ multiplex PCR; in TCRdb, only in-frame clones are kept and a portion is missing. The data show 150,000 to 200,000 clones, roughly 77% seen once. The sample consisted of PBMCs. Every receptor here comes from a male donor in good health and CMV-seronegative.

This clone was counted a single time. CDR3 bases: TGTGCCAGCAGCCTCAGCGGGGAGGGTTACACCGGGGAGCTGTTTTTT. Translation gives CASSLSGEGYTGELFF. The chain uses TRBV27 and TRBJ2-2; 7 nucleotides line up with TRBD2. Germline values: CDR1 MNHEY, CDR2 SMNVEV (reference sequence). The trim removed 6 bases at V and 3 bases at J, leaving 10 bases unmatched. The CDR3 is 16 residues long.

The V gene is TRBV21-1, the J gene TRBJ2-1; TRBD1, the D gene given by the table, was not confirmed from the DNA. TRBV21-1 is flagged as a pseudogene. The CDR3 has 17 residues. The CDR3 here is CASSKALSGGRLNEQFF. CDR3 DNA: TGTGCCAGCAGCAAAGCGCTTTCAGGGGGTAGACTCAATGAGCAGTTCTTC.

Note on this clone: One base away lies a much larger clone, so this may be a sequencing read error. This chain uses TRBV5-1 with TRBJ1-1; maybe TRBD1 (6 bases). This CDR3 region has 13 residues. The germline V gene has CDR1 SGHRS and CDR2 YFSETQ. The V gene lost 3 bases and the J gene lost 1 base, with 7 bases spanning the gap. CDR3 in amino acids: CASSSQGNTEAFF. CDR3 bases: TGCGCCAGCAGCTCACAGGGGAACACTGAAGCTTTCTTT.

The rearrangement links TRBV14 to TRBJ1-6; perhaps TRBD1 as D (6 bases). Trimming pared 4 bases from V and 9 bases from J, leaving 16 bases between. This CDR3 has 15 residues. Germline V CDR1 and CDR2: SGHDN, FVKESK. The DNA of the CDR3 is TGTGCCAGCAGCCCCCGGGGGGCAAGAGGTTCACCCCTCCACTTT. This codes for CASSPRGARGSPLHF.

V and J are TRBV15 and TRBJ2-5; 9 nucleotides agree with TRBD1. The CDR3 length is 18 residues. After removal of 0 bases from V and 3 bases from J, the junction contained 11 bases not matched to a gene. From germline, CDR1 is LNHNV and CDR2 YYDKDF (reference sequence). For the CDR3, the DNA is TGTGCCACCAGCAGAGATCTGATACAGGGGGCGCGGGAAGAGACCCAGTACTTC. This sequence encodes CATSRDLIQGAREETQYF.

The gene calls are TRBV19 and TRBJ1-2; TRBD1 might be the D (6 bases). V lost 6 bases and J 7 bases, leaving 21 bases between the germline ends. Germline CDR1 and CDR2: LNHDA and SQIVND (reference sequence). The CDR3 runs to 15 residues. The CDR3 nucleotides are TGTGCCAGTAGCGGTACAGGGAGAAGCGCGGCTGGCTACACCTTC. It specifies CASSGTGRSAAGYTF. Using reference TRBV19 and TRBJ1-2 for the parts outside the CDR3, the full variable domain is DGGITQSPKYLFRKEGQNVTLSCEQNLNHDAMYWYRQDPGQGLRLIYYSQIVNDFQKGDIAEGYSVSREKKESFPLTVTSAQKNPTAFYLCASSGTGRSAAGYTFGSGTRLTVV.

The V gene is TRBV5-4, the J gene TRBJ2-5; 8 nucleotides agree with TRBD2. The DNA end favors TRBJ2-7, so the J call may be wrong. CDR1 and CDR2 (germline): SGHNT, YYREEE (reference sequence). This CDR3 contains 14 residues. The CDR3 reads CASSGGGLGYEQYF. The DNA of the CDR3 is TGTGCCAGCTCGGGAGGGGGGCTGGGGTACGAGCAGTACTTC.

This clone has a handful of counts. This chain joins TRBV10-3 and TRBJ2-7, with TRBD2 as a possible D gene (6 bases). Germline lookup yields CDR1 ENHRY and CDR2 SYGVKD. CDR3 length: 13 residues. The ends were cut back, 8 bases at V and 3 bases at J, with 14 bases in the middle. Written as DNA, the CDR3 is TGTGCCATCCAGGGAGGAATCGGCTACGAGCAGTACTTC. It encodes CAIQGGIGYEQYF.

The genes are TRBV7-6 and TRBJ2-1; 7 bases fit TRBD2. J was trimmed by 12 bases and V by 5 bases; bases with no gene match: 13. The CDR3 has 14 residues. In germline, CDR1 is SGHVS, CDR2 FNYEAQ. The CDR3 region has the DNA TGTGCCAGCAGCCTAGGACTAGGGAGTAGTAGGCAGTTCTTC. Translation: CASSLGLGSSRQFF.

The genes are TRBV6-4 and TRBJ2-1; a possible D gene is TRBD2 (7 bases). Germline CDR1 reads MRHNA; CDR2 reads SNTAGT. The CDR3 sequence is 13 residues long. V was pared by 2 bases and J by 6 bases, with 8 bases between. The CDR3, as DNA: TGTGCCAGCAGTGACGGGGGGGCCAATGAGCAGTTCTTC. Translating it yields CASSDGGANEQFF.

This clone was observed a few times. J is TRBJ2-3 and V is TRBV11-1; 7 bases agree with TRBD2. Trimming at V came to 5 bases and at J to 6 bases, leaving 5 bases not matched to a gene. Germline V gene sequence: CDR1 SGHAT, CDR2 FQDESV (reference sequence). This CDR3 is built from 13 residues. The CDR3 region is CASSLAGEDTQYF. DNA for the CDR3: TGTGCCAGCAGCCTGGCGGGGGAGGATACGCAGTATTTT.

The V gene is TRBV19, the J gene TRBJ1-4; weak D call: TRBD1 (5 bases). Trimming removed 5 bases from V and 8 bases from J, with 12 bases in between. The CDR3 consists of 13 residues. Looked up from germline, CDR1 is LNHDA and CDR2 is SQIVND (reference sequence). The CDR3 here is CASSAQGTEKLFF. The CDR3 region has the DNA TGTGCCAGTAGTGCTCAGGGTACGGAAAAACTGTTTTTT. The whole variable domain, remainder taken from reference TRBV19 and TRBJ1-4, is DGGITQSPKYLFRKEGQNVTLSCEQNLNHDAMYWYRQDPGQGLRLIYYSQIVNDFQKGDIAEGYSVSREKKESFPLTVTSAQKNPTAFYLCASSAQGTEKLFFGSGTQLSVL.

The chain employs TRBV19 and TRBJ2-2; D not certain. There are 14 residues in the CDR3. V lost 7 bases and J 4 bases, leaving 13 bases between the germline ends. CDR1 LNHDA and CDR2 SQIVND come from the germline V gene (reference sequence). In DNA form, the CDR3 reads TGTGCCAGTATAGCCCGTCCTCTCACCGGGGAGCTGTTTTTT. Amino acid sequence: CASIARPLTGELFF.

The V gene is TRBV7-9, the J gene TRBJ2-7; 9 bases fit TRBD2. CDR1 SEHNR and CDR2 FQNEAQ come from the germline V gene (reference sequence). J lost 5 bases, V lost 0 bases, and 5 bases had no gene match. The CDR3 has 15 amino acids. CDR3 sequence: CASSLAREGVNEQYF. Written as DNA, the CDR3 is TGTGCCAGCAGCTTAGCGCGGGAGGGAGTAAACGAGCAGTACTTC.

The chain is built from TRBV29-1 and TRBJ2-7, with 9 bases identical to TRBD1. Per the germline V gene, CDR1 is SQVTM and CDR2 is ANQGSEA. The CDR3 consists of 13 residues. After removal of 3 bases from V and 5 bases from J, the junction contained 5 bases not matched to a gene. DNA for the CDR3: TGCAGCGTTGAGGGGGGACAGGGAAACGAGCAGTACTTC. Its translation is CSVEGGQGNEQYF.

This clone was detected a few times. The genes are TRBV29-1 and TRBJ2-1, with D possibly TRBD1 on 6 matching bases. The germline gives CDR1 SQVTM, CDR2 ANQGSEA. The CDR3 totals 14 residues. V was trimmed by 8 bases and J by 0 bases, leaving 14 bases between them. CDR3 coding DNA: TGCAGCTTGAGGACAGTCAGCTCCTACAATGAGCAGTTCTTC. This encodes CSLRTVSSYNEQFF.

This clone was observed once. The J gene is TRBJ2-3, the V gene TRBV7-8, with 8 positions matching TRBD2. The V gene's germline CDR1 is SGHVS and CDR2 FQNEAQ. The trim removed 1 base at V and 3 bases at J, leaving 6 bases unmatched. The CDR3 consists of 16 residues. The CDR3 reads CASSLGLGLVTDTQYF. The CDR3, as DNA: TGTGCCAGCAGCTTAGGATTGGGACTAGTAACAGATACGCAGTATTTT.

This clone was seen once. The gene calls are TRBV28 and TRBJ1-6, with TRBD1 matching over 9 bases. The CDR3 contains 15 residues. Unmatched junction bases numbered 7, after V lost 6 bases and J lost 7 bases. CDR1 and CDR2 from the germline V gene are MDHEN and SYDVKM. This chain's CDR3 is CASRTPGTGNSPLHF. The CDR3 nucleotides are TGTGCCAGCAGAACTCCCGGGACAGGGAATTCACCCCTCCACTTT.

This sequence joins TRBV6-5 and TRBJ2-7; D is undetermined. Trimming took off 6 bases at V and 1 base at J, with 4 bases between the two ends. The CDR3 covers 11 residues. Germline values: CDR1 MNHEY, CDR2 SVGAGI. The CDR3: CASRSSYEQYF. DNA of the CDR3: TGTGCCAGCAGATCGTCCTACGAGCAGTACTTC.

This clone was observed a single time. Here the CDR3 reads CASSFGTDYNSPLHF. The CDR3 DNA sequence: TGTGCCAGCAGCTTTGGGACTGATTATAATTCACCCCTCCACTTT. The chain couples TRBV5-6 to TRBJ1-6, with D perhaps TRBD1 (5 bases). Trimming cost V 2 bases and J 4 bases, with 10 bases left between them. CDR3 length: 15 residues. Germline lookup yields CDR1 SGHDT and CDR2 YYEEEE.

The rearrangement uses TRBV7-2 and TRBJ1-4; D may be TRBD1 (6 bases). Germline loops: CDR1 SGHTA, CDR2 FQGNSA. V lost 6 bases, J lost 4 bases, and 12 bases lay in between. The CDR3 contains 14 residues. The DNA of the CDR3 is TGTGCCAGCAGTGGGACAACCCGTAATGAAAAACTGTTTTTT. This sequence encodes CASSGTTRNEKLFF.

CDR3 nucleotides: TGTGCCAGCAGCTTACAGGGTGCGAACACTGAAGCTTTCTTT. Amino acid sequence: CASSLQGANTEAFF. The chain joins TRBV7-9 to TRBJ1-1; possible D gene TRBD1, 5 bases. Trimming left V 2 bases short and J 1 base short, with 8 bases between. Germline assignment: CDR1 SEHNR and CDR2 FQNEAQ (reference sequence). This CDR3 is built from 14 residues. Combining the CDR3 with reference TRBV7-9 and TRBJ1-1 gives the whole variable domain DTGVSQNPRHKITKRGQNVTFRCDPISEHNRLYWYRQTLGQGPEFLTYFQNEAQLEKSRLLSDRFSAERPKGSFSTLEIQRTEQGDSAMYLCASSLQGANTEAFFGQGTRLTVV.

This chain joins TRBV7-7 and TRBJ2-2; D call uncertain. The CDR3 loop spans 14 amino acids. The V and J ends lost 0 bases and 7 bases respectively, with 9 bases between them. The germline gives CDR1 SSHAT, CDR2 FNYEAQ (reference sequence). The CDR3 is CASSLAPSGGELFF. CDR3 DNA: TGTGCCAGCAGCTTAGCGCCATCCGGCGGGGAGCTGTTTTTT.

The chain links TRBV14 to TRBJ2-1; 8 bases match TRBD2. This CDR3 contains 15 residues. J was trimmed by 1 base and V by 4 bases; bases with no gene match: 3. Germline V CDR1 and CDR2: SGHDN, FVKESK. CDR3 bases: TGTGCCAGCAGCCCGCGGGGGGATTCCTACAATGAGCAGTTCTTC. Translating it yields CASSPRGDSYNEQFF.

This chain uses TRBV28 with TRBJ1-1; the match to TRBD1 covers 7 bases. The trim removed 5 bases at V and 9 bases at J, leaving 12 bases unmatched. Looked up from germline, CDR1 is MDHEN and CDR2 is SYDVKM. The CDR3 length is 14 residues. CDR3 bases: TGTGCCAGCAGTGCCACCGGGACAGCTAAAAAAGCTTTCTTT. This sequence encodes CASSATGTAKKAFF.

V usage is TRBV5-4 and J usage is TRBJ1-2, with TRBD1 matching over 7 bases. Unmatched junction bases numbered 3, after V lost 0 bases and J lost 4 bases. Per germline, CDR1 SGHNT and CDR2 YYREEE (reference sequence). This CDR3 region has 14 residues. CDR3 DNA sequence: TGTGCCAGCAGCTTGGCGGGGGACAGCTATGGCTACACCTTC. Its translation: CASSLAGDSYGYTF.